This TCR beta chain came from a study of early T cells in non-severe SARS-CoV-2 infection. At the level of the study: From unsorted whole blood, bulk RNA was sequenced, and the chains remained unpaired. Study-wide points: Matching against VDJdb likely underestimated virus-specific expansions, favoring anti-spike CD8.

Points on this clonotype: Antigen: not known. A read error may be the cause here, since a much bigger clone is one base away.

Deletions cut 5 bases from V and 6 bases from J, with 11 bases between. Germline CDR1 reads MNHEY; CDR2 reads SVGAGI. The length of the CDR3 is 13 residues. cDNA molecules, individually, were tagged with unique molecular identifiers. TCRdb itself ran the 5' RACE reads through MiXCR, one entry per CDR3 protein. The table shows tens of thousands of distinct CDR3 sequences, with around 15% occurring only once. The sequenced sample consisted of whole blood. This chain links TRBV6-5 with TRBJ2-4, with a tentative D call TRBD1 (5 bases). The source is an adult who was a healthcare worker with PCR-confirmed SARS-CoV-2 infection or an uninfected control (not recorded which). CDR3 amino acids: CASSSHQGNIQYF. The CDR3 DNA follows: TGTGCCAGCAGTAGTCACCAGGGAAACATTCAGTACTTC.